The clone carrying this T cell receptor beta chain was observed at least ten times. The data are from a study of molecular identifiers for immune sequencing clone quantification. Using its own MiXCR run on the PCR reads, TCRdb lists one record per CDR3 protein. Of about 640,000 distinct CDR3 sequences in the sample, 15% to 20% were seen once. The V gene lost 6 bases and the J gene lost 1 base, with 9 bases spanning the gap. Germline V gene sequence: CDR1 LNHDA, CDR2 SQIVND (reference sequence). The CDR3 contains 13 residues. Sample: naive CD8+ T cells from blood, with Jurkat cell RNA spiked in. Subset of the sample: FACS-sorted CD8+CD4-CCR7+CD45RA+ naive T cells. The rearrangement links TRBV19 to TRBJ1-1; unclear D gene. The sequence came from a human donor in good health. Some libraries in this study had Jurkat cell RNA spiked in. In nucleotides, the CDR3 is TGTGCCAGTAGAATCTATGCGAACACTGAAGCTTTCTTT. Its translation: CASRIYANTEAFF. The complete variable domain, with remaining parts taken from reference TRBV19 and TRBJ1-1, reads DGGITQSPKYLFRKEGQNVTLSCEQNLNHDAMYWYRQDPGQGLRLIYYSQIVNDFQKGDIAEGYSVSREKKESFPLTVTSAQKNPTAFYLCASRIYANTEAFFGQGTRLTVV.